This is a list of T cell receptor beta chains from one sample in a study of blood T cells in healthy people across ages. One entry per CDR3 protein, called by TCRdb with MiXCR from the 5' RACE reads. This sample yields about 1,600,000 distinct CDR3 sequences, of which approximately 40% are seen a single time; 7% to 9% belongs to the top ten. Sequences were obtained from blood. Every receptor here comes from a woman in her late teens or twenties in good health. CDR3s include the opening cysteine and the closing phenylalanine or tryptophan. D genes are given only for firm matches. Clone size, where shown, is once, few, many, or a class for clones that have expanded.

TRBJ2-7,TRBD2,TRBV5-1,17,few,CASSSNPLAGGAYEQYF,TGCGCCAGCAGCTCCAACCCACTAGCGGGGGGCGCCTACGAGCAGTACTTC
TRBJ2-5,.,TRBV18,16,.,CASSTQISREAETQNF,TGTGCCAGCTCAACACAGATTAGTAGGGAAGCAGAGACCCAGAACTTC
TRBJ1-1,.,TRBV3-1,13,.,CASSQREGAEAFF,TGTGCCAGCAGCCAACGGGAAGGCGCTGAAGCTTTCTTT
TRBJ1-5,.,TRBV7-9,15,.,CASSLGTAQDQPQHF,TGTGCCAGCAGCTTAGGGACAGCCCAGGATCAGCCCCAGCATTTT
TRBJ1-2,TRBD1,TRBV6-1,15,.,CASSEAGQGTYGYTF,TGTGCCAGCAGTGAAGCGGGACAGGGGACCTATGGCTACACCTTC
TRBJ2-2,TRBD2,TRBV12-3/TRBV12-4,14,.,CANLRGLAGGELFF,TGTGCCAACCTTCGGGGACTAGCGGGAGGGGAGCTGTTTTTT
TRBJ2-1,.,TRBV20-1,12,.,CSASSSNNEQFF,TGCAGTGCTAGTTCATCGAACAATGAGCAGTTCTTC
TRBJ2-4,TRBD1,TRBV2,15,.,CASSSDRDGGNIQYF,TGTGCCAGCAGTTCGGACAGGGACGGAGGAAACATTCAGTACTTC
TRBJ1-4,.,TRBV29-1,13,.,CSPRGQWREKLFF,TGCAGCCCCCGCGGGCAGTGGAGGGAAAAACTGTTTTTT
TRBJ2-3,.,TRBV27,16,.,CASSATGSRGTDTQYF,TGTGCCAGCAGTGCAACAGGGTCCAGGGGCACAGATACGCAGTATTTT
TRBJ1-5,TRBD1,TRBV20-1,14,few,CSARVGQGMTPQHF,TGCAGTGCTAGAGTCGGACAGGGAATGACGCCCCAGCATTTT
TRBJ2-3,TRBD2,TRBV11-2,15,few,CASSLGGSWTDTQYF,TGTGCCAGCAGCTTAGGCGGGAGTTGGACAGATACGCAGTATTTT
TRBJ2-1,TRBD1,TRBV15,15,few,CATDPGQGAYNEQFF,TGTGCCACTGACCCCGGACAGGGGGCTTACAATGAGCAGTTCTTC
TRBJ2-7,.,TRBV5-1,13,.,CASSSYLGSEQYF,TGCGCCAGCAGCTCGTATTTAGGCTCCGAGCAGTACTTC
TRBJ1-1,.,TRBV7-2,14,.,CASTSSVPGLSVIF,TGTGCCAGCACCTCTAGTGTTCCCGGACTTTCGGTGATCTTT
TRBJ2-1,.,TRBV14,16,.,CASSPIVAYSYNEQFF,TGTGCCAGCAGCCCGATAGTTGCTTACTCCTACAATGAGCAGTTCTTC
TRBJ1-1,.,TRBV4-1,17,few,CASSQDQGTRVNTEAFF,TGCGCCAGCAGCCAAGATCAGGGTACAAGGGTGAACACTGAAGCTTTCTTT
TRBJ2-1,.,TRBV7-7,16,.,CASSARTGASYNEQFF,TGTGCCAGCAGCGCCCGGACGGGAGCCTCCTACAATGAGCAGTTCTTC
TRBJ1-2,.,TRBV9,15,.,CASRAPGDPNYGYTF,TGTGCCAGCAGGGCGCCAGGGGATCCTAACTATGGCTACACCTTC
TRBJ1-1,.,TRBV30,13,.,CAWSGEMNTEAFF,TGTGCCTGGAGTGGGGAGATGAACACTGAAGCTTTCTTT
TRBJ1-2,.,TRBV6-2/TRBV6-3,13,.,CASSRPTALGYTF,TGTGCCAGCAGTCGTCCAACCGCTCTTGGCTACACCTTC
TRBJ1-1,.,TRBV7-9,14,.,CVSRRDVRGTEAFF,TGTGTCAGCCGAAGAGACGTCAGGGGTACTGAAGCTTTCTTT
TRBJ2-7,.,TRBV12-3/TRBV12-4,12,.,CASSSNFGEQYF,TGTGCCAGCAGTTCGAATTTCGGCGAGCAGTACTTC
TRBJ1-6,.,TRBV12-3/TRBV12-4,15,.,CASSSHAGTSSPLHF,TGTGCCAGCAGCTCTCACGCAGGGACTAGTTCACCCCTCCACTTT
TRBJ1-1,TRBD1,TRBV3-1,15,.,CASSGGVGTGTEAFF,TGTGCCAGCAGCGGTGGCGTTGGGACAGGTACTGAAGCTTTCTTT
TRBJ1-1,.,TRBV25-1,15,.,CAGIGRGPGNTEAFF,TGTGCCGGCATTGGTAGGGGTCCGGGGAACACTGAAGCTTTCTTT
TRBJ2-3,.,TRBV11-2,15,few,CASSKIGGALDTQYF,TGTGCCAGCAGTAAAATAGGCGGGGCGTTAGATACGCAGTATTTT
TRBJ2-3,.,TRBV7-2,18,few,CASSLRGGGGESTDTQYF,TGTGCCAGCAGCTTACGAGGGGGAGGGGGCGAAAGCACAGATACGCAGTATTTT
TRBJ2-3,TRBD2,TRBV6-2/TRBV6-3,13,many,CASSQGTSGTQYF,TGTGCCAGCAGTCAGGGGACTAGCGGTACGCAGTATTTT
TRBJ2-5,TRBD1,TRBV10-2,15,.,CASGPGTGNQETQYF,TGCGCCAGCGGTCCCGGGACAGGGAACCAAGAGACCCAGTACTTC
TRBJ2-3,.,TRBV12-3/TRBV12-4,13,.,CASSTQQGDTQYF,TGTGCCAGCAGTACCCAACAGGGAGATACGCAGTATTTT
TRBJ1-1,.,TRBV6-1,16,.,CASSETSRGVGTEAFF,TGTGCCAGCAGTGAAACGTCCCGCGGGGTCGGGACTGAAGCTTTCTTT
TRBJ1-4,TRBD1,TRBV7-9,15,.,CASSPTTGVDEKLFF,TGTGCCAGCAGCCCGACGACAGGGGTAGATGAAAAACTGTTTTTT
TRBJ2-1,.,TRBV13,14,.,CASPARFPHNEQFF,TGTGCCAGCCCCGCTAGATTTCCGCACAATGAGCAGTTCTTC
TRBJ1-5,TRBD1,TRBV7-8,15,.,CASSLGDRGSQPQHF,TGTGCCAGCAGCTTAGGCGACAGGGGCAGTCAGCCCCAGCATTTT
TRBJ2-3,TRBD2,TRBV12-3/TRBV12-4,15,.,CASSLTGGPIDTQYF,TGTGCCAGCAGTTTAACGGGAGGGCCGATAGATACGCAGTATTTT
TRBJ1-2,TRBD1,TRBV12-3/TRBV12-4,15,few,CASSSRTGRVYGYTF,TGTGCCAGCAGTTCCCGGACAGGGAGGGTCTATGGCTACACCTTC
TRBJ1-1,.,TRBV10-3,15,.,CAIRQSLGRETEAFF,TGTGCCATCAGGCAGTCTTTGGGCAGGGAAACTGAAGCTTTCTTT
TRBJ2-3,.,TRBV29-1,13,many,CSVSGHSTDTQYF,TGCAGCGTTAGCGGACATTCCACAGATACGCAGTATTTT
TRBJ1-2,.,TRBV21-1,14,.,CASGAVGGYYGYTF,TGTGCCAGCGGAGCCGTGGGGGGGTACTATGGCTACACCTTC
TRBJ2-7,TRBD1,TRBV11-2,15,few,CASSLVGQGADEQYF,TGTGCCAGCAGCTTAGTGGGGCAGGGGGCCGACGAGCAGTACTTC
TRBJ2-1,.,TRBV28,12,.,CASSLILGEQFF,TGTGCCAGCAGTTTAATCCTGGGTGAGCAGTTCTTC
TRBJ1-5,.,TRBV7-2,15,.,CASSPGWGAVQPQHF,TGTGCCAGCAGCCCCGGCTGGGGGGCGGTTCAGCCCCAGCATTTT
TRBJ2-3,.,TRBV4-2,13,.,CASSQGAGPVQYF,TGTGCCAGCAGCCAAGGAGCGGGCCCCGTCCAGTATTTT
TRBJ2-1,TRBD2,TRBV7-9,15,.,CASSFNPAGGNEQFF,TGTGCCAGCAGCTTTAACCCAGCGGGGGGGAATGAGCAGTTCTTC
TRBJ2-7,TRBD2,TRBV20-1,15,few,CSARPTSGTIYEQYF,TGCAGTGCTAGACCAACTAGCGGGACAATCTACGAGCAGTACTTC
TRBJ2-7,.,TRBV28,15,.,CASSLLAGNTYEQYF,TGTGCCAGCAGTTTATTAGCAGGCAACACCTACGAGCAGTACTTC
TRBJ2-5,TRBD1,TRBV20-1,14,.,CSAANDRGEETQYF,TGCAGTGCTGCCAATGACAGGGGCGAAGAGACCCAGTACTTC
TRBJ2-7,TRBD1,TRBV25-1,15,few,CASSDMGTGAYEQYF,TGTGCCAGCAGTGATATGGGGACAGGGGCCTACGAGCAGTACTTC
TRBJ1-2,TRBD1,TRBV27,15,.,CASSFGTGEVHGYTF,TGTGCCAGCAGTTTTGGGACAGGGGAAGTTCATGGCTACACCTTC
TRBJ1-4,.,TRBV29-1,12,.,CTIVVANEKLFF,TGCACCATCGTGGTGGCTAATGAAAAACTGTTTTTT
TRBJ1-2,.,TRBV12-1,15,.,CASSSRGGPNYGYTF,TGTGCCAGCAGCTCCCGGGGCGGACCTAACTATGGCTACACCTTC
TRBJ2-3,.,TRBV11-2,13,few,CASSQVAALEQYF,TGTGCCAGCAGCCAGGTGGCCGCTCTCGAGCAGTATTTT
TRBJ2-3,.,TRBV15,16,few,CATSRGSYQSTDTQYF,TGTGCCACCAGCAGAGGAAGCTACCAGAGCACAGATACGCAGTATTTT
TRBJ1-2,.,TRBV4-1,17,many,CASSQEGGIGPRDGYTF,TGCGCCAGCAGCCAAGAGGGGGGTATTGGACCCAGGGATGGCTACACCTTC
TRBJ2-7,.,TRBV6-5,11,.,CASGINYEQYF,TGTGCCAGCGGAATTAACTACGAGCAGTACTTC